A selection of T cell receptor beta chains follows, all from one sample in a study of control samples from healthy donors and cancer patients. TCRdb keeps only in-frame clones here, not all; method: immunoSEQ multiplex PCR. The sample carries 100,000 or so clones, 83% recorded once. Sequencing was carried out using blood. These receptor sequences come from a woman aged 50 to 60 in good health. Each CDR3 is given with its conserved first and last residue. A D gene is named only where the DNA matches it firmly. Size is stated for part of the rows, as once, few or many counts, or as a class when the clone is expanded.

.	TRBV5-4	.	TRBJ2-7	TGTGCCAGCAGCTTGCCACAAACCCCGACCTACGAGCAGTACTTC	CASSLPQTPTYEQYF
TRBD2	TRBV4-3	.	TRBJ2-3	TGCGCCAGCAGCCCTAGCGGCTTCAGCACAGATACGCAGTATTTT	CASSPSGFSTDTQYF
.	TRBV11-2	once	TRBJ2-7	TGTGCCAGCAGCTACCCCGGCTCCTACGAGCAGTACTTC	CASSYPGSYEQYF
.	TRBV4-3	.	TRBJ2-3	TGCGCCAGCAGCCAAGATCGGGGGCTCGCAGATACGCAGTATTTT	CASSQDRGLADTQYF
.	TRBV15	.	TRBJ2-3	TGTGCCACCAGCAGGGACTGGTCCACAGATACGCAGTATTTT	CATSRDWSTDTQYF
TRBD2	TRBV27	.	TRBJ2-3	TGTGCCAGCAATAGCGGGAGTACGCAGTATTTT	CASNSGSTQYF
TRBD2	TRBV23-1	.	TRBJ2-7	TGCGCCAGCAGTCAATGGGAGCGGGACGGAAACTACGAGCAGTACTTC	CASSQWERDGNYEQYF
TRBD1	TRBV5-5	.	TRBJ1-6	TGTGCCAGCAGCTTGAGTACAGGGGAATCTTCACCCCTCCACTTT	CASSLSTGESSPLHF
.	TRBV14	.	TRBJ1-1	TGTGCCAGCAGCCAAGAAGGGGTGCGTCAGGCTGAAGCTTTCTTT	CASSQEGVRQAEAFF
.	TRBV14	.	TRBJ2-6	TGTGCCAGCAGCCGTCCGGGGGCTGGGGCCAACGTCCTGACTTTC	CASSRPGAGANVLTF
.	TRBV11-2	.	TRBJ1-6	TGTGCCAGCAGCTTCGGCCAGATTAATTCACCCCTCCACTTT	CASSFGQINSPLHF
.	TRBV27	.	TRBJ2-3	TGTGCCAGCAGTTCCAGGCTAAGCATAGATACGCAGTATTTT	CASSSRLSIDTQYF
.	TRBV7-2	few	TRBJ1-2	TGTGCCAGCACCCCGAACAGCTATGGCTACACCTTC	CASTPNSYGYTF
TRBD1	TRBV30	.	TRBJ2-1	TGTGCCTGGAAGGGACAGGGGTTCTCCTACAATGAGCAGTTCTTC	CAWKGQGFSYNEQFF
.	TRBV4-3	.	TRBJ2-7	TGCGCCAGCAGCCAAGATATTAACGGTCTTGCGGCTTCCTACGAGCAGTACTTC	CASSQDINGLAASYEQYF
.	TRBV28	.	TRBJ1-1	TGTGCCAGCAGTTTCTGGTTTTCTCAGGGAAACACTGAAGCTTTCTTT	CASSFWFSQGNTEAFF
.	TRBV14	.	TRBJ2-1	TGTGCCAGCAGCCAATGGCTGGGGGGTAAGTTCTTC	CASSQWLGGKFF
.	TRBV6-2/TRBV6-3	.	TRBJ2-7	TGTGCCAGCAGTTACATGGGACGGGGATACGAGCAGTACTTC	CASSYMGRGYEQYF
TRBD1	TRBV24-1	.	TRBJ2-3	TGTGCCACCAGTGATGCCGGGACAGGGGATTGGAAAGATACGCAGTATTTT	CATSDAGTGDWKDTQYF
TRBD1	TRBV6-4	.	TRBJ2-1	TGTGCCAGCAGTGAACAGGGGGATTTGGGCAATGAGCAGTTCTTC	CASSEQGDLGNEQFF
.	TRBV6-2/TRBV6-3	.	TRBJ2-4	TGTGCCAGCAGTTACGACGCAGCCAAAAACATTCAGTACTTC	CASSYDAAKNIQYF
.	TRBV28	.	TRBJ1-5	TGTGCCAGCAGTCCCATTAATCAGCCCCAGCATTTT	CASSPINQPQHF
.	TRBV4-3	.	TRBJ2-7	TGCGCCAGCAGCCAATACGTGACACCGAGCTCCTACGAGCAGTACTTC	CASSQYVTPSSYEQYF
.	TRBV12-3/TRBV12-4	.	TRBJ2-7	TGTGCCAGCAGTTTCCAGGCCGATCAGGAGCAGTACTTC	CASSFQADQEQYF
.	TRBV2	.	TRBJ2-7	TGTGCCAGCAGTGTGTGGACACGCGACGAGCAGTACTTC	CASSVWTRDEQYF
.	TRBV7-9	.	TRBJ2-5	TGTGCCAGCAGCGATCCTCCACTGTCGGGGTACCAAGAGACCCAGTACTTC	CASSDPPLSGYQETQYF
.	TRBV6-4	.	TRBJ2-2	TGTGCCAGCAGTCGGGAGCCCGCGACCGGGGAGCTGTTTTTT	CASSREPATGELFF
.	TRBV5-5	.	TRBJ1-4	TGTGCCAGCAGCTTGAGGTCGCAGACAACTAATGAAAAACTGTTTTTT	CASSLRSQTTNEKLFF
TRBD1	TRBV10-3	.	TRBJ2-7	TGTGCCATCAGTGACGGACAGGGAAGTTACGAGCAGTACTTC	CAISDGQGSYEQYF
TRBD1	TRBV10-2	once	TRBJ1-4	TGCGCCAGCAGGATGACAGGGGAATACGAAAAACTGTTTTTT	CASRMTGEYEKLFF
.	TRBV6-5	once	TRBJ1-5	TGTGCCAGCAGCTTCCAGGGAAGTAGCAATCAGCCCCAGCATTTT	CASSFQGSSNQPQHF
.	TRBV19	.	TRBJ1-5	TGTGCCAGTAGTATTGGGGGGGCCGGTCAGCCCCAGCATTTT	CASSIGGAGQPQHF
.	TRBV6-5	.	TRBJ1-5	TGTGCCAGCAGCAGGGCCCATGAGCGGCCCCAGCATTTT	CASSRAHERPQHF
.	TRBV5-6	.	TRBJ1-2	TGTGCCAGCAGCTTGAAGTGGGCCGGCTACACCTTC	CASSLKWAGYTF
.	TRBV5-1	.	TRBJ2-2	TGCGCCAGCAGCTTGATTGGGTCGAACACCGGGGAGCTGTTTTTT	CASSLIGSNTGELFF
.	TRBV11-2	.	TRBJ1-3	TGTGCCAGCAGTGCACGGGTCTCTGGAAACACCATATATTTT	CASSARVSGNTIYF
TRBD1	TRBV7-2	few	TRBJ1-5	TGTGCCAGCAGCTTTTCGACAGGGGGTCAGCCCCAGCATTTT	CASSFSTGGQPQHF
TRBD1	TRBV28	.	TRBJ1-6	TGTGCCAGCAGTTCTCAGGGGGGGTCCTATAATTCACCCCTCCACTTT	CASSSQGGSYNSPLHF
TRBD2	TRBV4-2	.	TRBJ2-3	TGTGCCAGCAGCCGGGACTACGCAAACACAGATACGCAGTATTTT	CASSRDYANTDTQYF
.	TRBV5-5	.	TRBJ2-4	TGTGCCAGCAGCGGGACGGACAAGAACATTCAGTACTTC	CASSGTDKNIQYF
.	TRBV30	.	TRBJ1-4	TGTGCCTGGAGTAAGGCCCGTCTGTTTTTT	CAWSKARLFF
TRBD1	TRBV2	.	TRBJ2-3	TGTGCCAGCAGTCAACAGGACAGGATCACAGATACGCAGTATTTT	CASSQQDRITDTQYF
.	TRBV20-1	.	TRBJ2-7	TGCAGTGTTCCAACCCCCTCCGAGCAGTACTTC	CSVPTPSEQYF
.	TRBV4-3	.	TRBJ1-1	TGCGCCAGCAGCCAAGATAGGAACAGGGCCGAGCACACTGAAGCTTTCTTT	CASSQDRNRAEHTEAFF
.	TRBV6-5	once	TRBJ1-1	TGTGCCAGCAGTTCCGTGGGGGCTGGAAACACTGAAGCTTTCTTT	CASSSVGAGNTEAFF
.	TRBV19	.	TRBJ1-1	TGTGCCAGTAGTATAGATCTTCAGAACACTGAAGCTTTCTTT	CASSIDLQNTEAFF
.	TRBV7-3	.	TRBJ2-1	TGTGCCAGCAGCTTAGCGTCATACAATGAGCAGTTCTTC	CASSLASYNEQFF
.	TRBV19	.	TRBJ2-5	TGTGCCAGTAAAGGTCAAGGGGACTCGGAGACCCAGTACTTC	CASKGQGDSETQYF
.	TRBV19	.	TRBJ1-6	TGTGCCAGTAGTTCATTGACAAATTCACCCCTCCACTTT	CASSSLTNSPLHF
.	TRBV5-5	once	TRBJ2-3	TGTGCCAGCAGCTTGCTCAGCACAGATACGCAGTATTTT	CASSLLSTDTQYF
.	TRBV19	.	TRBJ2-7	TGTGCCAGTAGTTTCCGACTCGGGGGCTACGAGCAGTACTTC	CASSFRLGGYEQYF